This TCR beta chain derives from a study of cytomegalovirus exposure and HLA in healthy donors. From germline, CDR1 is LGHNA and CDR2 YNFKEQ. This CDR3 contains 16 residues. The V gene end was trimmed by 6 bases and the J gene end by 5 bases; junction bases not matched to a gene: 8. The PCR employed 60 Vbeta primers together with 13 Jbeta primers. Assay used: immunoSEQ multiplex PCR; TCRdb lists only in-frame clones, some missing. There are some 110,000 clones in the sample; just under 75% occur only once, and approximately 4.3% lies in the top ten. The chain carries TRBV4-2 and TRBJ1-6, with 9 bases lining up with TRBD1. The sequenced sample was PBMCs. This receptor was obtained from a man between 60 and 75 years old in good health and CMV-seropositive. The CDR3 region is CASSQADRGDNSPLHF. CDR3 bases: TGTGCCAGCAGTCAGGCTGACAGGGGGGATAATTCACCCCTCCACTTT.